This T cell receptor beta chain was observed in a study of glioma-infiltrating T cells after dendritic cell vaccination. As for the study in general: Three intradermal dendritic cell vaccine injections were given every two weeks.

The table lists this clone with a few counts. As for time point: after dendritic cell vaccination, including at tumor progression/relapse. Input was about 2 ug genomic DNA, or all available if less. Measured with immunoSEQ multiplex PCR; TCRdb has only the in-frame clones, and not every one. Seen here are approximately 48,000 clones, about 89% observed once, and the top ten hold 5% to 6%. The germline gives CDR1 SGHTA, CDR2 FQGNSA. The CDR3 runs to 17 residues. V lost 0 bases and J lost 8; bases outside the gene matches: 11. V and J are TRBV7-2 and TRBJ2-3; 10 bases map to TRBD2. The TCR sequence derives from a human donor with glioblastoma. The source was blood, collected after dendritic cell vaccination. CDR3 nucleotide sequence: TGTGCCAGCAGCTTAGCTCTAGCGGGAGCAGGAAGAGGTACGCAGTATTTT. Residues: CASSLALAGAGRGTQYF.